These T cell receptor beta chains were read from a single sample in a study of T-cell memory formation after mild COVID-19. MiXCR, run by TCRdb on the 5' RACE reads, gives a single entry per CDR3 protein. Of hundreds of thousands of distinct CDR3 sequences detected, about 22% appear once; the ten largest clones hold approximately 14%. The sample was PBMCs or a T cell subset sorted from them (not recorded which). These receptors came from an adult woman who had mild COVID-19 (a few samples of this study predate the infection). Cell type and time point are not known. CDR3s include the opening cysteine and the closing phenylalanine or tryptophan. Each record gives: V gene, J gene, D gene, clone size, CDR3 DNA, CDR3 protein. The D gene is left open where the match is weak. Size is omitted from some rows. Given values are once, few, many or a class for expanded clones.

V gene: TRBV27; J gene: TRBJ2-7; D gene: TRBD1; clone size: NA; CDR3 DNA: TGTGCCAGCAGCCCCCTTACAGGGGGATGGGGTAGCGAGCAGTACTTC; CDR3 protein: CASSPLTGGWGSEQYF
V gene: TRBV7-2; J gene: TRBJ2-7; D gene: TRBD1; clone size: NA; CDR3 DNA: TGTGCCAGCAGCGCGGGACAGGGGATAGCCTACGAGCAGTACTTC; CDR3 protein: CASSAGQGIAYEQYF
V gene: TRBV9; J gene: TRBJ2-3; D gene: NA; clone size: few; CDR3 DNA: TGTGCCAGCAGTCGCTCCCGGGACTCAGTGCGTAGCACAGATACGCAGTATTTT; CDR3 protein: CASSRSRDSVRSTDTQYF
V gene: TRBV11-2; J gene: TRBJ1-5; D gene: NA; clone size: few; CDR3 DNA: TGTGCCAGCAGCTTAGAGGACGGTCGGGGGCTCCAGCATTTT; CDR3 protein: CASSLEDGRGLQHF
V gene: TRBV20-1; J gene: TRBJ2-1; D gene: NA; clone size: NA; CDR3 DNA: TGCAGTGCTGCTCCCGGTGGGGTTGAGCAGTTCTTC; CDR3 protein: CSAAPGGVEQFF
V gene: TRBV19; J gene: TRBJ1-6; D gene: NA; clone size: few; CDR3 DNA: TGTGCCAGTAGTATCGCGCTGCGGTCGCAAAATTCACCCCTCCACTTT; CDR3 protein: CASSIALRSQNSPLHF
V gene: TRBV11-3; J gene: TRBJ2-7; D gene: NA; clone size: NA; CDR3 DNA: TGTGCCAGCAGCTGGGACCCCAGCGCCTACGAGCAGTACTTC; CDR3 protein: CASSWDPSAYEQYF
V gene: TRBV20-1; J gene: TRBJ2-3; D gene: TRBD2; clone size: NA; CDR3 DNA: TGCAGTGCTAGCTTCCGGACTAGCGGGATTACAGATACGCAGTATTTT; CDR3 protein: CSASFRTSGITDTQYF
V gene: TRBV6-2/TRBV6-3; J gene: TRBJ2-3; D gene: NA; clone size: few; CDR3 DNA: TGTGCCAGCAGTTACGCGGGACGGAGCACAGATACGCAGTATTTT; CDR3 protein: CASSYAGRSTDTQYF
V gene: TRBV30; J gene: TRBJ2-7; D gene: NA; clone size: NA; CDR3 DNA: TGTGCCTGGAGTGTAGACGGTTCCTACGAGCAGTACTTC; CDR3 protein: CAWSVDGSYEQYF
V gene: TRBV28; J gene: TRBJ1-6; D gene: TRBD1; clone size: few; CDR3 DNA: TGTGCCAGCAGTTTGTTGGACAGGGATAATTCACCCCTCCACTTT; CDR3 protein: CASSLLDRDNSPLHF
V gene: TRBV5-1; J gene: TRBJ2-3; D gene: TRBD2; clone size: NA; CDR3 DNA: TGCGCCAGCAGCTTGGGACTAGCGGTTGGCACAGATACGCAGTATTTT; CDR3 protein: CASSLGLAVGTDTQYF
V gene: TRBV7-3; J gene: TRBJ2-7; D gene: NA; clone size: NA; CDR3 DNA: TGTGCCAGCAGCTTTACCGGGAGAGACGAGCAGTACTTC; CDR3 protein: CASSFTGRDEQYF
V gene: TRBV7-9; J gene: TRBJ2-5; D gene: NA; clone size: few; CDR3 DNA: TGTGCCAGCAGCTTAGCGAAAGCGGTGGGAATGGGGACCCAGTACTTC; CDR3 protein: CASSLAKAVGMGTQYF
V gene: TRBV9; J gene: TRBJ1-6; D gene: NA; clone size: NA; CDR3 DNA: TGTGCCAGCAGCAGGGGGGGGGTTTATAATTCACCCCTCCACTTT; CDR3 protein: CASSRGGVYNSPLHF
V gene: TRBV5-6; J gene: TRBJ2-3; D gene: TRBD1; clone size: many; CDR3 DNA: TGTGCCAGCAGCTCGGACAGGGCAGATACGCAGTATTTT; CDR3 protein: CASSSDRADTQYF
V gene: TRBV5-1; J gene: TRBJ1-1; D gene: TRBD1; clone size: NA; CDR3 DNA: TGCGCCAGCAGCGCAAACCGGGACAGCATGAACACTGAAGCTTTCTTT; CDR3 protein: CASSANRDSMNTEAFF
V gene: TRBV6-5; J gene: TRBJ2-7; D gene: TRBD1; clone size: NA; CDR3 DNA: TGTGCCAGCAAGATGGACAGGGCTAGCCGGGAGCAGTACTTC; CDR3 protein: CASKMDRASREQYF
V gene: TRBV27; J gene: TRBJ2-7; D gene: NA; clone size: few; CDR3 DNA: TGTGCCAGCAGTCACACCGGGCCCGACTACGAGCAGTACTTC; CDR3 protein: CASSHTGPDYEQYF
V gene: TRBV7-2; J gene: TRBJ1-2; D gene: NA; clone size: few; CDR3 DNA: TGTGCCAGCAGCCCACCAACGTATGGCTACACCTTC; CDR3 protein: CASSPPTYGYTF
V gene: TRBV7-9; J gene: TRBJ1-5; D gene: NA; clone size: NA; CDR3 DNA: TGTGCCAGCAGTCCACAGACGTCGGGGGGCGTCAATCAGCCCCAGCATTTT; CDR3 protein: CASSPQTSGGVNQPQHF
V gene: TRBV12-3/TRBV12-4; J gene: TRBJ2-4; D gene: TRBD2; clone size: NA; CDR3 DNA: TGTGCCAGCAGTTTACTAGCGGGCATACTAGCCAAAAACATTCAGTACTTC; CDR3 protein: CASSLLAGILAKNIQYF
V gene: TRBV20-1; J gene: TRBJ2-7; D gene: TRBD2; clone size: few; CDR3 DNA: TGCAGTGTCTCGGGACTAGCGAGCGAGCAGTACTTC; CDR3 protein: CSVSGLASEQYF
V gene: TRBV20-1; J gene: TRBJ1-5; D gene: TRBD1; clone size: NA; CDR3 DNA: TGCAGTGCTAGAGTAGCCGGACAGGCGCCAGGTCAGCCCCAGCATTTT; CDR3 protein: CSARVAGQAPGQPQHF
V gene: TRBV5-6; J gene: TRBJ2-1; D gene: NA; clone size: NA; CDR3 DNA: TGTGCCAGCAGCCCGGGAGACAGTAACAATGAGCAGTTCTTC; CDR3 protein: CASSPGDSNNEQFF
V gene: TRBV12-3/TRBV12-4; J gene: TRBJ2-7; D gene: NA; clone size: NA; CDR3 DNA: TGTGCCAGCAGTATGACCGGTAGCAGGGCCTACGAGCAGTACTTC; CDR3 protein: CASSMTGSRAYEQYF
V gene: TRBV12-3/TRBV12-4; J gene: TRBJ2-5; D gene: NA; clone size: many; CDR3 DNA: TGTGCCAGCACCTGGACAAGGACCCAAGAGACCCAGTACTTC; CDR3 protein: CASTWTRTQETQYF
V gene: TRBV5-1; J gene: TRBJ2-1; D gene: NA; clone size: few; CDR3 DNA: TGCGCCAGCAGCTTGAGACCCATGGAGGGGAACAATGAGCAGTTCTTC; CDR3 protein: CASSLRPMEGNNEQFF
V gene: TRBV21-1; J gene: TRBJ1-2; D gene: NA; clone size: NA; CDR3 DNA: TGTGCCAGCAGCAAAACGGCTTCGAGCTATGGCTACACCTTC; CDR3 protein: CASSKTASSYGYTF
V gene: TRBV5-4; J gene: TRBJ1-6; D gene: NA; clone size: NA; CDR3 DNA: TGTGCCAGCAGCCGACCGGGCCTTAATTCACCCCTCCACTTT; CDR3 protein: CASSRPGLNSPLHF
V gene: TRBV20-1; J gene: TRBJ2-7; D gene: TRBD1; clone size: few; CDR3 DNA: TGCAGTGCTAGTGGGACAGGGGGAATCAAGCAGTACTTC; CDR3 protein: CSASGTGGIKQYF
V gene: TRBV29-1; J gene: TRBJ2-1; D gene: TRBD1; clone size: NA; CDR3 DNA: TGCAGCGTTGCCCCGGGACAGTGTAATGAGCAGTTCTTC; CDR3 protein: CSVAPGQCNEQFF
V gene: TRBV5-1; J gene: TRBJ2-7; D gene: NA; clone size: NA; CDR3 DNA: TGCGCCAGCAGCCTCCGACAGGATACCTACGAGCAGTACTTC; CDR3 protein: CASSLRQDTYEQYF
V gene: TRBV7-9; J gene: TRBJ2-7; D gene: TRBD2; clone size: many; CDR3 DNA: TGTGCCAGCAGCCCTTTAGCGGGAGGCTACGAGCAGTACTTC; CDR3 protein: CASSPLAGGYEQYF
V gene: TRBV3-1; J gene: TRBJ2-7; D gene: NA; clone size: NA; CDR3 DNA: TGTGCCAGCAGCCAAACGGGACCGGGTAAGGGGCGCTGGGACGAGCAGTACTTC; CDR3 protein: CASSQTGPGKGRWDEQYF
V gene: TRBV15; J gene: TRBJ1-2; D gene: NA; clone size: few; CDR3 DNA: TGTGCCGCCTGGGACCGAAACTATGGCTACACCTTC; CDR3 protein: CAAWDRNYGYTF
V gene: TRBV29-1; J gene: TRBJ2-2; D gene: NA; clone size: NA; CDR3 DNA: TGCAGCGGGCAGCAGAACACCGGGGAGCTGTTTTTT; CDR3 protein: CSGQQNTGELFF
V gene: TRBV20-1; J gene: TRBJ1-2; D gene: NA; clone size: few; CDR3 DNA: TGCAGTGCTAGAGGGGTAATGGGCCAACCCTCCAGCTCTGGGGGCTACACCTTC; CDR3 protein: CSARGVMGQPSSSGGYTF
V gene: TRBV6-5; J gene: TRBJ1-1; D gene: NA; clone size: NA; CDR3 DNA: TGTGCCAGCAGTTATGTTGGCAGAGGGACTGAAGCTTTCTTT; CDR3 protein: CASSYVGRGTEAFF
V gene: TRBV12-3/TRBV12-4; J gene: TRBJ1-5; D gene: TRBD1; clone size: once; CDR3 DNA: TGTGCCAGCAGTCAAACAGGGGTTTACAATCAGCCCCAGCATTTT; CDR3 protein: CASSQTGVYNQPQHF
V gene: TRBV7-3; J gene: TRBJ1-2; D gene: NA; clone size: NA; CDR3 DNA: TGTGCCAGCAGCTTAACGCGGGAGGGTGGCTACACCTTC; CDR3 protein: CASSLTREGGYTF
V gene: TRBV4-2; J gene: TRBJ1-5; D gene: NA; clone size: few; CDR3 DNA: TGTGCCAGCAGCCTTGGACAGAAGTATCAGCCCCAGCATTTT; CDR3 protein: CASSLGQKYQPQHF
V gene: TRBV6-4; J gene: TRBJ1-5; D gene: NA; clone size: few; CDR3 DNA: TGTGCCAGCAGACAGGATTTCTATAGCAATCAGCCCCAGCATTTT; CDR3 protein: CASRQDFYSNQPQHF
V gene: TRBV20-1; J gene: TRBJ2-7; D gene: TRBD1; clone size: few; CDR3 DNA: TGCAGTGCTAGGCCGGGACAGTCGTCCTACGAGCAGTACTTC; CDR3 protein: CSARPGQSSYEQYF
V gene: TRBV3-1; J gene: TRBJ1-2; D gene: NA; clone size: NA; CDR3 DNA: TGTGCCAGCAGCCATGAGGTAGGCAAAGGCTACACCTTC; CDR3 protein: CASSHEVGKGYTF
V gene: TRBV6-2/TRBV6-3; J gene: TRBJ2-7; D gene: TRBD1; clone size: NA; CDR3 DNA: TGTGCCAGCAGCCAGGCGGGACAGGGGCCCTACGAGCAGTACTTC; CDR3 protein: CASSQAGQGPYEQYF
V gene: TRBV7-9; J gene: TRBJ1-3; D gene: NA; clone size: few; CDR3 DNA: TGTGCCAGCAGCTTCCATGGGGATCCAGGAAACACCATATATTTT; CDR3 protein: CASSFHGDPGNTIYF
V gene: TRBV4-1; J gene: TRBJ2-7; D gene: TRBD1; clone size: NA; CDR3 DNA: TGCGCCAGCAGCCAAGTACGGGACAGGGCTTACGAGCAGTACTTC; CDR3 protein: CASSQVRDRAYEQYF
V gene: TRBV12-3/TRBV12-4; J gene: TRBJ2-3; D gene: TRBD2; clone size: NA; CDR3 DNA: TGTGCCAGCAGTACGACTAGCGGGAGTGCAGATACGCAGTATTTT; CDR3 protein: CASSTTSGSADTQYF
V gene: TRBV27; J gene: TRBJ2-7; D gene: NA; clone size: NA; CDR3 DNA: TGTGCCAGCAGCTCGAACAGGGTCGAGCAGTACTTC; CDR3 protein: CASSSNRVEQYF
V gene: TRBV28; J gene: TRBJ2-3; D gene: NA; clone size: NA; CDR3 DNA: TGTGCCAGCAGTCCCCCAAAGCCAGATACGCAGTATTTT; CDR3 protein: CASSPPKPDTQYF
V gene: TRBV4-2; J gene: TRBJ2-1; D gene: TRBD2; clone size: few; CDR3 DNA: TGTGCCAGCAGCCAGGAGCCCGGGATAGCGGGAGGTATCAATGAGCAGTTCTTC; CDR3 protein: CASSQEPGIAGGINEQFF
V gene: TRBV7-6; J gene: TRBJ1-1; D gene: NA; clone size: NA; CDR3 DNA: TGTGCCAGCAGCGCCCGACTGAGCTCGAACACTGAAGCTTTCTTT; CDR3 protein: CASSARLSSNTEAFF
V gene: TRBV12-3/TRBV12-4; J gene: TRBJ2-5; D gene: TRBD1; clone size: few; CDR3 DNA: TGTGCCAGCAGAAATACAGGGGAGGAGACCCAGTACTTC; CDR3 protein: CASRNTGEETQYF
V gene: TRBV12-3/TRBV12-4; J gene: TRBJ2-1; D gene: TRBD1; clone size: NA; CDR3 DNA: TGTGCCAGCAGTCCCAACGCGGGGACAGGCAATGAGCAGTTCTTC; CDR3 protein: CASSPNAGTGNEQFF
V gene: TRBV5-1; J gene: TRBJ2-3; D gene: TRBD2; clone size: NA; CDR3 DNA: TGCGCCAGCAGCTTGGCGGGGGCAAGCGGGAGCGGTACAGATACGCAGTATTTT; CDR3 protein: CASSLAGASGSGTDTQYF
V gene: TRBV19; J gene: TRBJ2-5; D gene: NA; clone size: NA; CDR3 DNA: TGTGCCAGTAGTATCTGGCGGGAGACCCAGTACTTC; CDR3 protein: CASSIWRETQYF